This entry concerns a single T cell receptor beta chain. This record comes from a study of blood T cell repertoires in COVID-19. The CDR3 loop spans 16 amino acids. V was pared by 4 bases and J by 4 bases, with 19 bases between. The germline V gene has CDR1 SGHDN and CDR2 FVKESK. The authors' processing: The assay estimated nucleated cells by amplifying reference gene primers. Method: immunoSEQ multiplex PCR; TCRdb's copy keeps in-frame clones and lacks some. The V and J calls and clone size come from that table; D and trimming were worked out from the DNA. The table records about 350,000 clones, about 90% of them present only once.

Sequenced material: PBMCs or T cells enriched from blood (not recorded which). The chain carries TRBV14 and TRBJ1-2; D is perhaps TRBD1 (5 bases). The sequence was obtained from a woman aged 25 to 39 who had been exposed to COVID-19. The CDR3 region is CASSLRRSSGLYGYTF. The DNA for the CDR3 is TGTGCCAGCAGCCTAAGGCGTTCATCAGGGCTCTATGGCTACACCTTC.